This entry lists 26 T cell receptor beta chains sequenced from one sample in a study of blood T cell repertoires in COVID-19. The repertoire was sequenced with immunoSEQ multiplex PCR; TCRdb's copy has only in-frame clones and lacks some. The sample holds about 120,000 clones, 85% to 90% seen once. Sample: peripheral blood. Receptor source: a man aged 60-69 years with COVID-19, enrolled during active disease.

The CDR3 nucleotides read TGTGCCAGTAGTAAGACAGGAGCCGGGGATCCCCTCCACTTT. This sequence encodes CASSKTGAGDPLHF. The rearrangement links TRBV19 to TRBJ1-6; maybe TRBD1 (6 bases). Trimming took off 4 bases at V and 13 bases at J, with 17 bases between the two ends. The CDR3 extends over 14 amino acids. In germline, CDR1 is LNHDA, CDR2 SQIVND (reference sequence).

The gene calls are TRBV27 and TRBJ1-5; D not resolved. Looked up from germline, CDR1 is MNHEY and CDR2 is SMNVEV (reference sequence). The CDR3 runs 12 residues. The V end lost 6 bases, the J end lost 2 bases, and 5 bases lay between the germline ends. CDR3 region: CASSTGNQPQHF. For the CDR3, the DNA is TGTGCCAGCAGCACGGGCAATCAGCCCCAGCATTTT.

The genes are TRBV11-2 and TRBJ2-1, with a tentative D call TRBD1 (5 bases). Trimming removed 1 base from V and 9 bases from J, with 19 bases in between. CDR3 length: 16 residues. Germline CDR1 is SGHAT and CDR2 is FQNNGV. The CDR3 sequence: CASSLGAGFSAFEQFF. The DNA for the CDR3 is TGTGCCAGCAGCTTAGGCGCAGGGTTTTCGGCATTTGAGCAGTTCTTC.

The chain links TRBV7-9 to TRBJ1-1; D not certain. This CDR3 comprises 14 residues. CDR1 is SEHNR and CDR2 is FQNEAQ in the germline V gene (reference sequence). V was trimmed by 5 bases and J by 0 bases, leaving 10 bases between them. The CDR3 bases are TGTGCCAGCAGCGCGGATAACATGAACACTGAAGCTTTCTTT. This codes for CASSADNMNTEAFF.

The chain carries TRBV10-2 and TRBJ2-7; a weak D match, TRBD1 (6 bases). With 7 bases removed from V and 2 bases from J, the gap between germline ends came to 9 bases. The CDR3 is 12 residues long. CDR1 and CDR2 (germline): WSHSY, SAAADI. Written as DNA, the CDR3 is TGCGCCAGCAAGGCAGGGGCCTACGAGCAGTACTTC. It translates to CASKAGAYEQYF.

In DNA form, the CDR3 reads TGTGCCAGCAGTATCCGGGACATCGAACTGCCCGGAAACACCATATATTTT. This codes for CASSIRDIELPGNTIYF. The chain couples TRBV2 to TRBJ1-3, with D possibly being TRBD1 (6 bases). The ends were cut back, 5 bases at V and 4 bases at J, with 21 bases in the middle. The CDR3 runs 17 residues. Germline V gives CDR1 SNHLY, CDR2 FYNNEI.

This clone was detected once. The chain joins TRBV18 to TRBJ1-6, with a possible D match to TRBD1 (5 bases). The CDR3 is made up of 15 amino acids. In germline, CDR1 is KGHSH, CDR2 LQKENI. V dropped 4 bases and J dropped 4 bases, with 11 bases sitting between them. Here the CDR3 reads CASSLPDKYNSPLHF. The CDR3 DNA reads as TGTGCCAGCTCACTCCCGGACAAGTATAATTCACCCCTCCACTTT.

This chain links TRBV5-1 with TRBJ1-1, with 8 bases identical to TRBD1. The CDR3 has 13 residues. V dropped 4 bases and J dropped 3; count of bases not matched to a gene: 2. Germline V lookup: CDR1 SGHRS, CDR2 YFSETQ. The DNA of the CDR3 is TGCGCCAGCAGCGAGGACAGGGACACTGAAGCTTTCTTT. This translates into CASSEDRDTEAFF.

This sequence joins TRBV24-1 and TRBJ1-2; 7 positions match TRBD1. J was trimmed by 10 bases and V by 6 bases; bases with no gene match: 7. The CDR3 is made up of 12 amino acids. CDR1 is KGHDR and CDR2 is SFDVKD in the germline V gene. CDR3 DNA sequence: TGTGCCACCAGTCGACAGGGATGGGCCTACACCTTC. It specifies CATSRQGWAYTF.

The V call is TRBV30, the J call TRBJ2-7, with 10 bases lining up with TRBD1. Looked up from germline, CDR1 is GTSNPN and CDR2 is SVGIG (reference sequence). Unmatched junction bases numbered 16, after V lost 2 bases and J lost 6 bases. This CDR3 has 17 residues. The CDR3 spells CAWSRLGGTGVSVEQYF. CDR3 nucleotide sequence: TGTGCCTGGAGTCGCCTGGGGGGGACAGGGGTATCTGTCGAGCAGTACTTC.

The chain has TRBV9 and TRBJ2-3; 10 nucleotides agree with TRBD2. This CDR3 spans 17 amino acids. Trimming cost V 3 bases and J 3 bases; bases outside gene matches: 10. CDR1 SGDLS and CDR2 YYNGEE come from the germline V gene. CDR3 residues: CASSAVGAGGRTDTQYF. The CDR3 region has the DNA TGTGCCAGCAGCGCAGTAGGAGCGGGGGGGCGGACAGATACGCAGTATTTT.

The chain carries TRBV5-6 and TRBJ2-3; weak D call: TRBD1 (5 bases). The CDR3 contains 13 residues. Trimming stripped 1 base from V and 4 bases from J, with 7 bases between. Germline assignment: CDR1 SGHDT and CDR2 YYEEEE. Here the CDR3 DNA reads TGTGCCAGCAGCTTGAAAGGGGCAGATACGCAGTATTTT. Translating gives CASSLKGADTQYF.

The CDR3 coding sequence is TGTGCCTGGGATGACAGGGGGTATGCAGATACGCAGTATTTT. Translation gives CAWDDRGYADTQYF. The chain is built from TRBV30 and TRBJ2-3; TRBD1 matches at 9 bases. This CDR3 is 14 amino acids long. In germline, CDR1 is GTSNPN, CDR2 SVGIG (reference sequence). V shed 5 bases, J shed 4 bases, and the junction held 7 bases outside the gene matches.

The chain links TRBV28 to TRBJ2-1, with 16 bases lining up with TRBD2. The CDR3 has 17 residues. Losses at the gene ends were 5 bases for V and 7 bases for J; bases not matched to a gene: 8. Germline CDR1 MDHEN, CDR2 SYDVKM. The CDR3 loop is CASSTGTSGGAWNEQFF. The CDR3 bases are TGTGCCAGCAGTACCGGGACTAGCGGGGGGGCTTGGAATGAGCAGTTCTTC. Drawing the rest from reference TRBV28 and TRBJ2-1, the complete variable domain is DVKVTQSSRYLVKRTGEKVFLECVQDMDHENMFWYRQDPGLGLRLIYFSYDVKMKEKGDIPEGYSVSREKKERFSLILESASTNQTSMYLCASSTGTSGGAWNEQFFGPGTRLTVL.

The rearrangement joins TRBV7-3 to TRBJ2-1, with a possible D match to TRBD2 (5 bases). The germline V gene has CDR1 SGHTA and CDR2 FQGTGA. The germline V and J ends were trimmed by 5 bases and 10 bases, with 27 bases remaining between them. This CDR3 region has 17 residues. Here the CDR3 DNA reads TGTGCCAGCAGCCCCGAGGGTCGCGTAGAAGGGATTGGGGAGCAGTTCTTC. This encodes CASSPEGRVEGIGEQFF.

The genes are TRBV2 and TRBJ2-7, with no clear D. Trimming shortened V by 6 bases and J by 6 bases, and 9 bases separated the two germline ends. Germline V gene data show CDR1 as SNHLY and CDR2 as FYNNEI. The CDR3 runs to 11 residues. In DNA, the CDR3 is TGTGCCAGCAGCCTCGCCAGCGAGCAGTACTTC. It encodes CASSLASEQYF. The full variable domain, rest sourced from reference TRBV2 and TRBJ2-7, is EPEVTQTPSHQVTQMGQEVILRCVPISNHLYFYWYRQILGQKVEFLVSFYNNEISEKSEIFDDQFSVERPDGSNFTLKIRSTKLEDSAMYFCASSLASEQYFGPGTRLTVT.

The chain combines TRBV10-3 with TRBJ1-5; perhaps TRBD1 as D (5 bases). Deletions cut 2 bases from V and 1 base from J, with 9 bases between. The germline gives CDR1 ENHRY, CDR2 SYGVKD. CDR3 size: 15 residues. The CDR3 DNA follows: TGTGCCATCAGTGAGGGAGGGGCGAGCAATCAGCCCCAGCATTTT. Residues: CAISEGGASNQPQHF.

This chain joins TRBV7-3 and TRBJ2-1; D is perhaps TRBD1 (5 bases). The CDR3 extends over 16 amino acids. V was pared by 1 base and J by 6 bases, with 16 bases between. Germline V gene lookup returns CDR1 SGHTA and CDR2 FQGTGA. The CDR3 protein is CASSLSPIGAGNEQFF. The DNA of the CDR3 is TGTGCCAGCAGCTTAAGCCCCATAGGGGCAGGCAATGAGCAGTTCTTC.

This chain joins TRBV5-1 and TRBJ2-3; D might be TRBD1 (5 bases). The germline V and J ends were trimmed by 0 bases and 2 bases, with 7 bases remaining between them. Per germline, CDR1 SGHRS and CDR2 YFSETQ. This CDR3 is 14 amino acids long. CDR3 protein: CASSLGRATDTQYF. In DNA form, the CDR3 reads TGCGCCAGCAGCTTGGGCAGGGCCACAGATACGCAGTATTTT. Drawing the rest from reference TRBV5-1 and TRBJ2-3, the complete variable domain is KAGVTQTPRYLIKTRGQQVTLSCSPISGHRSVSWYQQTPGQGLQFLFEYFSETQRNKGNFPGRFSGRQFSNSRSEMNVSTLELGDSALYLCASSLGRATDTQYFGPGTRLTVL.

The V call is TRBV19, the J call TRBJ2-7, with TRBD1 identical over 8 bases. The CDR3 sequence is 14 residues long. The germline gives CDR1 LNHDA, CDR2 SQIVND (reference sequence). V lost 0 bases and J lost 6; bases outside the gene matches: 4. CDR3 in amino acids: CASSIDRTGREQYF. Written as DNA, the CDR3 is TGTGCCAGTAGTATAGATCGGACAGGGCGCGAGCAGTACTTC.

The CDR3 sequence is CASSLASSGGKETQYF. The DNA for the CDR3 is TGCGCCAGCAGCTTGGCGTCTAGCGGGGGGAAAGAGACCCAGTACTTC. The chain uses TRBV5-1 and TRBJ2-5; the match to TRBD2 covers 11 bases. Losses at the gene ends were 0 bases for V and 3 bases for J; bases not matched to a gene: 4. Germline CDR1 reads SGHRS; CDR2 reads YFSETQ. The CDR3 is 16 amino acids.

V gene TRBV30 combines with J gene TRBJ1-4; D is ambiguous. The CDR3 consists of 13 residues. Trimming removed 0 bases at V and 8 bases at J, with 10 bases between. Germline loops: CDR1 GTSNPN, CDR2 SVGIG (reference sequence). CDR3 loop: CAWSVQQIEKLFF. The CDR3 DNA sequence: TGTGCCTGGAGTGTACAACAAATAGAAAAACTGTTTTTT.

The V call is TRBV15, the J call TRBJ1-3; D gene unclear. The germline V and J ends were trimmed by 0 bases and 0 bases, with 12 bases remaining between them. CDR3 length: 17 residues. Germline V gene lookup returns CDR1 LNHNV and CDR2 YYDKDF (reference sequence). As DNA, the CDR3 is TGTGCCACCAGCAGAGAGCTTAGCATTAGCTCTGGAAACACCATATATTTT. Translating it yields CATSRELSISSGNTIYF.

This clone was seen only once. The chain has TRBV19 and TRBJ2-5; a possible D gene is TRBD2 (5 bases). The CDR3 loop spans 16 amino acids. CDR1 and CDR2 (germline): LNHDA, SQIVND (reference sequence). The V gene lost 3 bases and the J gene lost 1 base, with 15 bases spanning the gap. CDR3 sequence reads: CASSMWSSVTQETQYF. CDR3 sequence (DNA): TGTGCCAGTAGTATGTGGAGTAGCGTAACCCAAGAGACCCAGTACTTC. The entire variable domain, with the rest obtained from reference TRBV19 and TRBJ2-5, is as follows: DGGITQSPKYLFRKEGQNVTLSCEQNLNHDAMYWYRQDPGQGLRLIYYSQIVNDFQKGDIAEGYSVSREKKESFPLTVTSAQKNPTAFYLCASSMWSSVTQETQYFGPGTRLLVL.

This sequence joins TRBV6-5 and TRBJ1-5; TRBD1 matches 7 bases. CDR3 length: 13 amino acids. CDR1 and CDR2 (germline): MNHEY, SVGAGI. V lost 5 bases and J lost 6; bases outside the gene matches: 4. The CDR3 is CASSTNRGQPQHF. The CDR3 nucleotides read TGTGCCAGCAGTACCAACAGGGGTCAGCCCCAGCATTTT.

This chain uses TRBV2 with TRBJ1-4, with TRBD1 identical over 8 bases. CDR1 and CDR2 from the germline V gene are SNHLY and FYNNEI. This CDR3 spans 14 amino acids. The V gene end was trimmed by 8 bases and the J gene end by 6 bases; junction bases not matched to a gene: 8. The CDR3 sequence: CASGRGQGYEKLFF. As DNA, the CDR3 is TGTGCCAGCGGCAGGGGGCAGGGGTATGAAAAACTGTTTTTT.